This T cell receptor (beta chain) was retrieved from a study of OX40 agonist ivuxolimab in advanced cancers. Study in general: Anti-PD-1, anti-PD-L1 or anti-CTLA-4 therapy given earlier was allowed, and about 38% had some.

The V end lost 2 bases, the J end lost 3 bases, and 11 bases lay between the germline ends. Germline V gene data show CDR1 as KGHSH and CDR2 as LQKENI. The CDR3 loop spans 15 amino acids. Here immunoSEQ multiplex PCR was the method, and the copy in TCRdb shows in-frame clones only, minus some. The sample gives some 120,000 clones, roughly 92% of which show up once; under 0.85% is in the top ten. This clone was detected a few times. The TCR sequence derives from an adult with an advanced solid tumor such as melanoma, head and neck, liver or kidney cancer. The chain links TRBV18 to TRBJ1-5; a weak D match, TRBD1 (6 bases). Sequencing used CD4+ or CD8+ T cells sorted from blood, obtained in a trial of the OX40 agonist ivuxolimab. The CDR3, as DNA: TGTGCCAGCTCACCAGGAGGGGACACCAATCAGCCCCAGCATTTT. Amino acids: CASSPGGDTNQPQHF.